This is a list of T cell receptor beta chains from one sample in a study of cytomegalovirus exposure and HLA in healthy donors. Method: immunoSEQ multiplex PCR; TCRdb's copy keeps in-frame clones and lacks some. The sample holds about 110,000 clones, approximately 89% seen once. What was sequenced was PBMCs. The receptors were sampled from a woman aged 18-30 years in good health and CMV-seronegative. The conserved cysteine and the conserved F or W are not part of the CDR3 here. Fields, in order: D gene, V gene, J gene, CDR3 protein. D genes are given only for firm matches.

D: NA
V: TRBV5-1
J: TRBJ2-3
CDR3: ASSWSSLDTQY

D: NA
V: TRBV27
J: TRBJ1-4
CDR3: ASSLTGSTNEKLF

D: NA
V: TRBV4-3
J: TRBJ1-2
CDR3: ASSQARYYGYT

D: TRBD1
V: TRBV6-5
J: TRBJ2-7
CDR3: ASRDTGDYEQY

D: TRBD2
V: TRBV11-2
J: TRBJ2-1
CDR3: ASSSQTSGRVNEQF

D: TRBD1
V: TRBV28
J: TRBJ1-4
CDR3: ASSDGTGGEKLF

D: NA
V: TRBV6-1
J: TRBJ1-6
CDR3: ASTDRTALGPLH

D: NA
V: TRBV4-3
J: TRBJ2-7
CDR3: ASSQGSQGTYEQY

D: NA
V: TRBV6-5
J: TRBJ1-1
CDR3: ASSFEVNTEAF

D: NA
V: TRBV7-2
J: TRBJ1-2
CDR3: ASSQTDFYGYT

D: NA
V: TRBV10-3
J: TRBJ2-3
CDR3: AISEVRADTQY

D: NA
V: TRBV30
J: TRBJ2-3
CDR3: AWSVLSMTDTQY

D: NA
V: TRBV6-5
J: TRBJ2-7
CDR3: ASNHRSDSTYEQY